This TCR beta chain came from a study of identical twins. Notes on the study in general: Twins' surplus sharing was weaker for beta out-of-frame sequences. Conclusions were based on cross-sectional statistical analysis, without following the same donors.

Template switching introduced a universal primer site, and the cDNA bore unique molecular identifiers. In TCRdb, the 5' RACE reads were re-called with MiXCR into one record per CDR3 protein. Of more than 400,000 distinct CDR3 sequences in the sample, about 16% were seen once. Per the germline V gene, CDR1 is SGHRS and CDR2 is YFSETQ. The CDR3 has 15 amino acids. Trimming took 5 bases from V and 1 from J, leaving 13 bases between them. This clonotype was seen a handful of times. Its antigen is unidentified. Among all donors, each was a healthy Caucasian. Separately, the same data were catalogued under a study of yellow fever vaccine responses in identical twins.

This rearrangement joins TRBV5-1 to TRBJ2-1; TRBD1 might be the D (6 bases). This sequence was found in a woman aged 18-35 years in good health. The sequenced sample was CD4+ T cells sorted from blood. The CDR3: CASSEGDGSYNEQFF. The CDR3 nucleotides are TGCGCCAGCAGTGAGGGGGACGGGTCCTACAATGAGCAGTTCTTC.